This TCR beta chain was obtained from a study of patients and donors after allogeneic stem cell transplantation. The CDR3 runs 13 residues. Germline-derived CDR1 and CDR2 are LNHNV and YYDKDF (reference sequence). Trimming took off 9 bases at V and 0 bases at J, with 11 bases between the two ends. MiXCR, run by TCRdb on the RT-PCR reads, gives a single entry per CDR3 protein. The sample has around 150,000 distinct CDR3 sequences, about 30% seen once. The chain couples TRBV15 to TRBJ1-1, with a tentative D call TRBD1 (5 bases). This receptor was taken from a human donor who was either an allogeneic HSCT recipient or a stem cell or donor lymphocyte infusion donor (not recorded which). It is not recorded whose cells these are; they may come from a transplant donor. The sample comprised blood, either unsorted or a sorted T cell fraction (not recorded which). The DNA of the CDR3 is TGTGCCACGGCTGGGGGGATGAACACTGAAGCTTTCTTT. This encodes CATAGGMNTEAFF. The whole variable domain, remainder taken from reference TRBV15 and TRBJ1-1, is DAMVIQNPRYQVTQFGKPVTLSCSQTLNHNVMYWYQQKSSQAPKLLFHYYDKDFNNEADTPDNFQSRRPNTSFCFLDIRSPGLGDTAMYLCATAGGMNTEAFFGQGTRLTVV.